This T cell receptor (beta chain) was recovered during a study of T cell clonotyping in hematopoietic cell transplantation. In the study overall: Recipient samples before transplant were obtained post-cytoreduction.

TCRdb's table, derived via immunoSEQ multiplex PCR, lists solely in-frame clones and lacks some. Here the sample spans tens of thousands of clones, approximately 95% being singletons. Findings and limits, study-wide: Broader posttransplant TCR repertoire diversity was predicted by graft donor and pretransplant recipient Inverse Simpson Index values. Pathologically expanded recipient clonotypes increased progressively from day 30 to day 180 as diversity fell.

Concerning this clone itself: Its antigen is unknown.

Trimming removed 6 bases from V and 1 base from J; junction bases left unmatched: 7. The CDR3 loop spans 14 amino acids. The germline V gene encodes CDR1 SQVTM and CDR2 ANQGSEA. Time point noted: recipient sample about 28 days before transplant, after cytoreduction. The V call is TRBV29-1, the J call TRBJ1-1; 8 bases are shared with TRBD1. The sequence came from a woman aged 45-59 years with acute myeloid leukemia. Some clones in this sample may be carry-over from other donors' samples. The sequencing here drew on peripheral blood mononuclear cells, taken before stem cell transplant. CDR3 amino acids: CSVFRGTGNTEAFF. In nucleotides, the CDR3 is TGCAGCGTCTTCAGGGGGACAGGGAACACTGAAGCTTTCTTT. The full variable domain, with the rest looked up from reference TRBV29-1 and TRBJ1-1, is SAVISQKPSRDICQRGTSLTIQCQVDSQVTMMFWYRQQPGQSLTLIATANQGSEATYESGFVIDKFPISRPNLTFSTLTVSNMSPEDSSIYLCSVFRGTGNTEAFFGQGTRLTVV.